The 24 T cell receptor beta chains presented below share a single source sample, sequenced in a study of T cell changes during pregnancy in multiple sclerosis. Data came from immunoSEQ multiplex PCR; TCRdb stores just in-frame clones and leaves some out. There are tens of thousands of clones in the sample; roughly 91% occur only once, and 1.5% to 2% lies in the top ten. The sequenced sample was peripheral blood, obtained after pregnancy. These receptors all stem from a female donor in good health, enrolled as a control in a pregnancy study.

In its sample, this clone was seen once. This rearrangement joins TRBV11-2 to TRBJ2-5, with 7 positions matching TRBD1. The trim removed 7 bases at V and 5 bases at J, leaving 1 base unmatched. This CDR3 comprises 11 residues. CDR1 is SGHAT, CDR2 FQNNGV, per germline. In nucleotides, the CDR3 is TGTGCCAGCACCAGGGGGGAGACCCAGTACTTC. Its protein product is CASTRGETQYF.

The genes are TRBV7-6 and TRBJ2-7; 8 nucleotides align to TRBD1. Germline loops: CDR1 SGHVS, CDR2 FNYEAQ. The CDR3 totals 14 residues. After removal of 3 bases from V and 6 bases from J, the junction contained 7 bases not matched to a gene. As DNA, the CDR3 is TGTGCCAGCAGCTTCCGGACAGGGACGGGCGAGCAGTACTTC. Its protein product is CASSFRTGTGEQYF.

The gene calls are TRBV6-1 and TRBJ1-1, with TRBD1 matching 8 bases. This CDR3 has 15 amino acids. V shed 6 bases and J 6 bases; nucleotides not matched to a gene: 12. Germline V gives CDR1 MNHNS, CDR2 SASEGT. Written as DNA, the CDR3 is TGTGCCAGCAGGGCCCTCAGACAGGGGATGCCTGAAGCTTTCTTT. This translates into CASRALRQGMPEAFF.

DNA for the CDR3: TGTGCCTGGAGCGGGACAGGTACGGGAGCTTTCTTT. Translating it yields CAWSGTGTGAFF. The V gene is TRBV30, the J gene TRBJ1-1; 8 nucleotides agree with TRBD1. The CDR3 is 12 amino acids. Germline trimming cut 3 bases from V and 10 bases from J; bases unmatched to any gene: 7. Germline V lookup: CDR1 GTSNPN, CDR2 SVGIG (reference sequence).

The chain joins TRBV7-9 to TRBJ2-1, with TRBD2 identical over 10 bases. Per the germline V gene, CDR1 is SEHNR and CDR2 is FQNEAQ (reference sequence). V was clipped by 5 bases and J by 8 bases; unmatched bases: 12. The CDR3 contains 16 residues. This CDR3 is CASSTSTSGARDEQFF. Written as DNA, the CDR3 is TGTGCCAGCAGCACATCTACTAGCGGGGCACGGGATGAGCAGTTCTTC.

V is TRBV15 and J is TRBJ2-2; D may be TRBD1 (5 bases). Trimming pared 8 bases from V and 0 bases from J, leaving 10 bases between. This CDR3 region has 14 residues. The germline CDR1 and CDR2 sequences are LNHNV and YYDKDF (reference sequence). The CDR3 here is CATRQLTNTGELFF. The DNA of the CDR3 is TGTGCCACCCGACAGCTTACGAACACCGGGGAGCTGTTTTTT. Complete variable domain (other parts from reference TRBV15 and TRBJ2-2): DAMVIQNPRYQVTQFGKPVTLSCSQTLNHNVMYWYQQKSSQAPKLLFHYYDKDFNNEADTPDNFQSRRPNTSFCFLDIRSPGLGDTAMYLCATRQLTNTGELFFGEGSRLTVL.

CDR3 coding DNA: TGTGCCAGCAGTACCGGCGGGCAGGGCACAGATACGCAGTATTTT. Amino acids: CASSTGGQGTDTQYF. The rearrangement uses TRBV9 and TRBJ2-3, with a tentative D call TRBD2 (5 bases). With 5 bases removed from V and 1 base from J, the gap between germline ends came to 14 bases. CDR1 is SGDLS, CDR2 YYNGEE, per germline. This CDR3 has 15 amino acids.

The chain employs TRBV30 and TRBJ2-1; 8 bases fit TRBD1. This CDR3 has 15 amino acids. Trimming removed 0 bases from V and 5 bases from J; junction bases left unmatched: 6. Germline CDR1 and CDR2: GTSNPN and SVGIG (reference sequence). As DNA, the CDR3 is TGTGCCTGGAGTGTACCAGGGGGCCATAACAATGAGCAGTTCTTC. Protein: CAWSVPGGHNNEQFF. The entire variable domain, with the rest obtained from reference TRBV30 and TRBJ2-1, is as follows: SQTIHQWPATLVQPVGSPLSLECTVEGTSNPNLYWYRQAAGRGLQLLFYSVGIGQISSEVPQNLSASRPQDRQFILSSKKLLLSDSGFYLCAWSVPGGHNNEQFFGPGTRLTVL.

For the CDR3, the DNA is TGTGCCAGCAGAGACACAGATAGAAACACCATATATTTT. Translated: CASRDTDRNTIYF. The chain combines TRBV6-1 with TRBJ1-3, with D unresolved. The germline gives CDR1 MNHNS, CDR2 SASEGT. The CDR3 extends over 13 amino acids. Trimming removed 6 bases at V and 5 bases at J, with 11 bases between.

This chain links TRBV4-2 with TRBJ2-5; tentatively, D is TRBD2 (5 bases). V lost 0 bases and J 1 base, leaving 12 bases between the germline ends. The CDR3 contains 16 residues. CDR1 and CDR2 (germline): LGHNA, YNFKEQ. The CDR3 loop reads CASSQDLGRGQETQYF. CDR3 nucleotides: TGTGCCAGCAGCCAAGATTTGGGGAGAGGCCAAGAGACCCAGTACTTC.

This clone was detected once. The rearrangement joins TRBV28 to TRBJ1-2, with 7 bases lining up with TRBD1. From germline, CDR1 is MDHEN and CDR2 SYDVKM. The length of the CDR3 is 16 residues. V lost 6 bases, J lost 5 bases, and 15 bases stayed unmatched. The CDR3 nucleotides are TGTGCCAGCAGATATACCCAGGGGACAGCGCGATATGGCTACACCTTC. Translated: CASRYTQGTARYGYTF.

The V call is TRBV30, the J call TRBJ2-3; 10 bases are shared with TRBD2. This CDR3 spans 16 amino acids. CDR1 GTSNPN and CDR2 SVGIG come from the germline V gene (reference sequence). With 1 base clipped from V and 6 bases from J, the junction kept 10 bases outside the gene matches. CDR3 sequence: CAWSAPLAGARDTQYF. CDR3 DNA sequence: TGTGCCTGGAGTGCCCCCCTAGCGGGGGCAAGGGATACGCAGTATTTT.

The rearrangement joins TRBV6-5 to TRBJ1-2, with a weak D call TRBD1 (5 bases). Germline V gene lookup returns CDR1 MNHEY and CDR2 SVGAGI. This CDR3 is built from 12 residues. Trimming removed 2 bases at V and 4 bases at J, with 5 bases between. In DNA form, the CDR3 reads TGTGCCAGCAGTTACAGGGGCTATGGCTACACCTTC. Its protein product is CASSYRGYGYTF.

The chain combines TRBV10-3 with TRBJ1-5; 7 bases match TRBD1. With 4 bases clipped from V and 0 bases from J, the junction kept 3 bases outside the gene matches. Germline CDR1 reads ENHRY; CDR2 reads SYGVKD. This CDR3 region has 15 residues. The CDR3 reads CAISGTGHSNQPQHF. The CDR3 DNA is TGTGCCATCAGTGGGACAGGTCATAGCAATCAGCCCCAGCATTTT.

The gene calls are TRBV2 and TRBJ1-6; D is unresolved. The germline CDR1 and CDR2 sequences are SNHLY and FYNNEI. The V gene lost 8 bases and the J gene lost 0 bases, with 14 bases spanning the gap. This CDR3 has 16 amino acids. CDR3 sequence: CASSWRRSSYNSPLHF. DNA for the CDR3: TGTGCCAGCTCCTGGAGGAGGAGCTCCTATAATTCACCCCTCCACTTT.

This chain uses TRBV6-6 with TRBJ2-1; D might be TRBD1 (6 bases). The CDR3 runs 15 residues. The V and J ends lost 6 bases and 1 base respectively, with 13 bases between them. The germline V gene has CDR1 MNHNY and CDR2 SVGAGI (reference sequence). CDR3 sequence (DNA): TGTGCCAGCAGGAACAGGGTTGTTTCCTACAATGAGCAGTTCTTC. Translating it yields CASRNRVVSYNEQFF.

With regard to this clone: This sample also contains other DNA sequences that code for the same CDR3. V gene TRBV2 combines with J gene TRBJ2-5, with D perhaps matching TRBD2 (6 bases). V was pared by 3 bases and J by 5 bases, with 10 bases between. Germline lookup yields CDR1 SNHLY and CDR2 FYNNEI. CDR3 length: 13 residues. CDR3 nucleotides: TGTGCCAGCAGTGACTCGGGGGTGGAGACCCAGTACTTC. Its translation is CASSDSGVETQYF.

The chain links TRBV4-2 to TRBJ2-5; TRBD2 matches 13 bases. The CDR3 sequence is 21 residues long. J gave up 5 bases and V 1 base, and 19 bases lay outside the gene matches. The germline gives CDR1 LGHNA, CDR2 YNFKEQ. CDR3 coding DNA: TGTGCCAGCAGCCAAGGATTGAGTCAGGGGACTAGCGGGGAAACGGGGGAGACCCAGTACTTC. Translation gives CASSQGLSQGTSGETGETQYF.

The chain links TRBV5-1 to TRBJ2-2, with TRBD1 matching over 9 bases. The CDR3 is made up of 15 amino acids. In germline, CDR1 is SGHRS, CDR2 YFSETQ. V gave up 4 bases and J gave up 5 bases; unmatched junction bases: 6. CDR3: CASSQGQGRTGELFF. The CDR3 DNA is TGCGCCAGCAGCCAGGGACAGGGAAGGACCGGGGAGCTGTTTTTT.

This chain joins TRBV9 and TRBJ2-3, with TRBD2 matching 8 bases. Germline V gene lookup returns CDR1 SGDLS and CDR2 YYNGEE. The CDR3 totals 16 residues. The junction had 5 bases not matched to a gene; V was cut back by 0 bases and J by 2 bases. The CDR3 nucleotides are TGTGCCAGCAGCGTAGAGGGCGGGGGGACCACAGATACGCAGTATTTT. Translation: CASSVEGGGTTDTQYF.

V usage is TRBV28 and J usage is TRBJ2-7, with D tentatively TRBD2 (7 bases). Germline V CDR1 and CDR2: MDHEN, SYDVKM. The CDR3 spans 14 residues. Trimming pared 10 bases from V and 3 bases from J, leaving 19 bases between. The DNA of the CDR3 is TGTGCCACCAGCAGGGGCGTAGCGGGCTACGAGCAGTACTTC. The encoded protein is CATSRGVAGYEQYF.

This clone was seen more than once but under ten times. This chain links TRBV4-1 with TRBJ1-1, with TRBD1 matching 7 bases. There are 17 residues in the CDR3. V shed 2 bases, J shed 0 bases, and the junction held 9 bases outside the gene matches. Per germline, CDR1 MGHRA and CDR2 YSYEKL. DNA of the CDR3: TGCGCCAGCAGCCAAACAGGGGCCCCAACTATGAACACTGAAGCTTTCTTT. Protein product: CASSQTGAPTMNTEAFF.

The CDR3 bases are TGTGCCAGCACTCCGTCTTCGGGGAACACTGAAGCTTTCTTT. This sequence encodes CASTPSSGNTEAFF. The chain joins TRBV2 to TRBJ1-1; no firm D call. Between the trimmed V and J ends, which lost 7 bases and 1 base, there was a span of 13 bases. The CDR3 totals 14 residues. Per germline, CDR1 SNHLY and CDR2 FYNNEI.

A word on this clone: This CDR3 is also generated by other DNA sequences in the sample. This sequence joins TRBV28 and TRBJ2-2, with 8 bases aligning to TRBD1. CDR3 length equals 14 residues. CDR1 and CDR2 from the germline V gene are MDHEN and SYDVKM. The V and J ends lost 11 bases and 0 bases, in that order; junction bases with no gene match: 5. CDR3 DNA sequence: TGTGCCTCCCGGGACAGGACGAACACCGGGGAGCTGTTTTTT. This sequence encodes CASRDRTNTGELFF.